The T cell receptor (beta chain) under discussion was sequenced for a study of blood T cells in healthy people across ages. The germline V gene encodes CDR1 LNHNV and CDR2 YYDKDF (reference sequence). The V end lost 5 bases, the J end lost 6 bases, and 16 bases lay between the germline ends. The CDR3 length is 15 residues. Using a J-beta primer mix together with a sample-barcoded 5' primer, a second PCR was run for roughly 6 to 11 cycles. MiXCR, applied by TCRdb to the 5' RACE reads, yields one record per CDR3 protein. The table has roughly 570,000 distinct CDR3 sequences, approximately 25% seen once.

Material: blood. This chain connects TRBV15 to TRBJ1-4; D might be TRBD1 (6 bases). The receptor's source is a woman aged 70-85 years in good health. This chain's CDR3 is CATSPQGRLDEKLFF. CDR3 nucleotides: TGTGCCACCAGCCCCCAGGGGCGTCTAGATGAAAAACTGTTTTTT.